This T cell receptor (beta chain) was sequenced for a study of blood T cell repertoires in COVID-19. Germline assignment: CDR1 SSHAT and CDR2 FNYEAQ (reference sequence). CDR3 length: 17 residues. With 4 bases removed from V and 1 base from J, the gap between germline ends came to 19 bases. The method was immunoSEQ multiplex PCR; TCRdb's version includes in-frame clones alone and lacks a portion of them. The top ten clones hold 3% of a sample with about 360,000 clones, around 87% of them seen once. The sample taken for sequencing was peripheral blood. This rearrangement joins TRBV7-7 to TRBJ2-5; maybe TRBD2 (5 bases). This sequence originates from a human donor in a cohort sampled during active COVID-19. The CDR3 DNA reads as TGTGCCAGCAGCTCGCAGATTACCCGGGGATCCCAAGAGACCCAGTACTTC. The encoded protein is CASSSQITRGSQETQYF.